This is a list of T cell receptor beta chains from one sample in a study of blood T cell repertoires in COVID-19. TCRdb's copy holds only in-frame clones and misses some; the assay was immunoSEQ multiplex PCR. The sample has approximately 170,000 clones; 84% are singletons. Sequencing was done on a sample of PBMCs or T cells enriched from blood (not recorded which). All receptors come from a woman in her forties or fifties who had recovered from COVID-19. Each CDR3 is given with its conserved first and last residue. Each record gives: clone size, CDR3 length, V gene, J gene, D gene, CDR3 DNA, CDR3 protein. D genes are given only for firm matches. The size entry is marked missing in some rows and otherwise reads once, few, many or a size class.

.	13	TRBV28	TRBJ2-7	.	TGTGCCAGCCTCGGCAGGGATGTCCACGAGCAGTACTTC	CASLGRDVHEQYF
.	14	TRBV19	TRBJ1-5	TRBD1	TGTGCCAGTAGTATGAGGCAGGGGGGCCAGCCCCAGCATTTT	CASSMRQGGQPQHF
.	13	TRBV2	TRBJ2-1	TRBD2	TGTGCCAGCAAGGAGCGGGGGTGGGATGAGCAGTTCTTC	CASKERGWDEQFF
few	13	TRBV5-1	TRBJ2-1	.	TGCGCCAGCCAGGAACAAGCAAGGAATGAGCAGTTCTTC	CASQEQARNEQFF
.	13	TRBV9	TRBJ2-2	.	TGTGCCAGCAGCGCCAGGGACACCGGGGAGCTGTTTTTT	CASSARDTGELFF
.	12	TRBV3-1/TRBV3-2	TRBJ1-5	.	TGTGCCAGCAGCCAAGGGGCTCAGCCCCAGCATTTT	CASSQGAQPQHF
.	14	TRBV7-2	TRBJ2-2	TRBD1	TGTGCCAGCAGCTCACAGGGGAGCACCGGGGAGCTGTTTTTT	CASSSQGSTGELFF
.	14	TRBV30	TRBJ1-5	TRBD1	TGTGCCTGGAATGGGACAGGGTGGAAGAAGCCCCAGCATTTT	CAWNGTGWKKPQHF
.	15	TRBV5-4	TRBJ2-2	TRBD1	TGTGCCAGCAGCTTGGGGACAGGGTATACCGGGGAGCTGTTTTTT	CASSLGTGYTGELFF
.	14	TRBV7-3	TRBJ2-3	.	TGTGCCACGAAAGCGGGTATGAACACAGATACGCAGTATTTT	CATKAGMNTDTQYF
.	16	TRBV7-9	TRBJ2-1	TRBD2	TGTGCCAGCAGCCCAGGACTAGCGGGAGTCTCGAATGAGCAGTTCTTC	CASSPGLAGVSNEQFF
.	14	TRBV5-4	TRBJ2-1	.	TGTGCCAGCAGCATCGAAAGGGGCGAAGTTGAGCAGTTCTTC	CASSIERGEVEQFF
.	17	TRBV3-1/TRBV3-2	TRBJ2-1	TRBD2	TGTGCCAGCAGCCAAGTAGGCGGGAGGGCCGGGAGCAATGAGCAGTTCTTC	CASSQVGGRAGSNEQFF
once	15	TRBV6-2/TRBV6-3	TRBJ2-7	TRBD2	TGTGCCAGCAGCCCTGGGGGGGTAGCGACTTACGAGCAGTACTTC	CASSPGGVATYEQYF
.	13	TRBV7-8	TRBJ1-5	.	TGTGCCAGCAGCTTATCGGGGAATCAGCCCCAGCATTTT	CASSLSGNQPQHF
.	13	TRBV19	TRBJ2-1	.	TGTGCCAGTAACCGGGGTCGATCCAATGAGCAGTTCTTC	CASNRGRSNEQFF
once	14	TRBV6-5	TRBJ1-2	.	TGTGCCAGCAGTTACTCACCGGCTCCGGGAGGCTACACCTTC	CASSYSPAPGGYTF
once	12	TRBV2	TRBJ1-5	.	TGTGCCAGCACCGCAGGGTTGCAGCCCCAGCATTTT	CASTAGLQPQHF
few	14	TRBV28	TRBJ1-4	TRBD1	TGTGCCAGCAGCCCGGGACAGGGCGTCAGAAAACTGTTTTTT	CASSPGQGVRKLFF
.	12	TRBV24-1	TRBJ2-7	TRBD1	TGTGCCACCAGTGATTCACAGGGGTATACGTACTTC	CATSDSQGYTYF
.	14	TRBV19	TRBJ2-2	.	TGTGCCAGTAGTTCCCCAGTCGTAACCGGGGAGCTGTTTTTT	CASSSPVVTGELFF
once	14	TRBV2	TRBJ1-1	TRBD1	TGTGCCAGCAGGCGCAGGGGGGAAAACACTGAAGCTTTCTTT	CASRRRGENTEAFF
.	10	TRBV20-1	TRBJ2-1	.	TGCAGTGCTCTCAGGAATGAGCAGTTCTTC	CSALRNEQFF
once	16	TRBV5-1	TRBJ2-2	TRBD2	TGCGCCAGCAGCCTACGGACTAGCGGAGGTGCCGGGGAGCTGTTTTTT	CASSLRTSGGAGELFF
.	13	TRBV7-9	TRBJ1-2	.	TGTGCCGGAACAGGGAGTACTAACTATGGCTACACCTTC	CAGTGSTNYGYTF